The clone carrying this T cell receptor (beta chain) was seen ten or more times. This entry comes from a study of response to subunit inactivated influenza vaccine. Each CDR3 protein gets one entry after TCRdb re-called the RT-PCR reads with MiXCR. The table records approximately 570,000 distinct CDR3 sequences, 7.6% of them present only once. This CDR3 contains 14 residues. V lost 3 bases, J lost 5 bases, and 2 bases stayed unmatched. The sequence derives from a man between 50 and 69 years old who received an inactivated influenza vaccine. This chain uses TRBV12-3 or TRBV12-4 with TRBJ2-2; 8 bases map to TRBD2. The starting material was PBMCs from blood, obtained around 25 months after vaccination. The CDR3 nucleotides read TGTGCCAGCAGTTTTGGGACTAGAACCGGGGAGCTGTTTTTT. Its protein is CASSFGTRTGELFF.